Described below is a single TCR beta chain sequence and its context. Its matching antigen is unknown. The data were taken from a study of T cell responses to AZD1222 COVID-19 vaccine. Whole-study results and caveats: Recipients of AZD1222 seropositive at baseline numbered only 5 to 7. Nearly half of unique spike-specific TCRs reportedly avoided B.1.351 and B.1.1.7 mutated regions.

TCRdb's copy holds only in-frame clones and misses some; the assay was immunoSEQ multiplex PCR. The repertoire holds roughly 97,000 clones, with roughly 91% as singletons. Germline V gene lookup returns CDR1 GTSNPN and CDR2 SVGIG (reference sequence). J was trimmed by 7 bases and V by 3 bases; bases with no gene match: 5. The CDR3 extends over 14 amino acids. This receptor was obtained from an adult in good health. The chain couples TRBV30 to TRBJ1-4, with TRBD1 matching 10 bases. The sample here was peripheral blood, taken on day 0 of AZD1222 vaccination. The CDR3 DNA reads TGTGCCTGGAGCTTGACAGGGGGCGGTGAAAAACTGTTTTTT. This codes for CAWSLTGGGEKLFF.